The present T cell receptor beta chain was sequenced within a study of post-analysis software for immune sequencing data. General observations from the study: Relative to controls, patients had 4 or 5 TRBV segments at higher frequency, with TRBV5-6, TRBV5-1 and TRBV20-1 among these.

This clonotype has only a few counts. Its antigen is currently unknown. Incorporated into the TCR beta cDNA libraries were unique molecular identifiers, which served to reduce PCR and sequencing biases. TCRdb reprocessed the PCR reads via MiXCR and lists one record per CDR3 protein. In the table there are 450,000 to 700,000 distinct CDR3 sequences, 44% of which are singletons. V dropped 10 bases and J dropped 1; count of bases not matched to a gene: 10. The CDR3 contains 15 residues. Germline V gene lookup returns CDR1 ENHRY and CDR2 SYGVKD. Sequenced material: blood. The TCR was taken from a girl under 18 with multiple sclerosis. The genes are TRBV10-3 and TRBJ2-5, with TRBD2 matching over 9 bases. The CDR3 region has the DNA TGTGCCACCAGAGGGGCGGGAGGGCCCCAAGAGACCCAGTACTTC. Amino acid sequence: CATRGAGGPQETQYF.